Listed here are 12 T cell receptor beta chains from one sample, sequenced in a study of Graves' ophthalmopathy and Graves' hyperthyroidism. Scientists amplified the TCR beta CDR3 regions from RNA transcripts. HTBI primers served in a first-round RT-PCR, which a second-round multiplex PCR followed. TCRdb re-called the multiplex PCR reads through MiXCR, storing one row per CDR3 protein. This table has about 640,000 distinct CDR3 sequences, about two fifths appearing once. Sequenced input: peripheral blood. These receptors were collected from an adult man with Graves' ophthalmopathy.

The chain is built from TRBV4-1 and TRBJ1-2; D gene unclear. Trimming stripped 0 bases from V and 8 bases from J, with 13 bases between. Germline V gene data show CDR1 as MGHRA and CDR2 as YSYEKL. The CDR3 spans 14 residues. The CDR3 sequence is CASSQDMRPRGYTF. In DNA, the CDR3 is TGCGCCAGCAGCCAAGATATGCGGCCCCGCGGCTACACCTTC.

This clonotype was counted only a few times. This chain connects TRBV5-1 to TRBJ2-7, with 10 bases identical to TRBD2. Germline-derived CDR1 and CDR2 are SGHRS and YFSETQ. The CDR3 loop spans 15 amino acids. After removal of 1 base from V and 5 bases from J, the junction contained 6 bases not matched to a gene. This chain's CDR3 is CASSLMLAGEDEQYF. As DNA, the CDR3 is TGCGCCAGCAGCTTGATGCTAGCGGGGGAGGACGAGCAGTACTTC.

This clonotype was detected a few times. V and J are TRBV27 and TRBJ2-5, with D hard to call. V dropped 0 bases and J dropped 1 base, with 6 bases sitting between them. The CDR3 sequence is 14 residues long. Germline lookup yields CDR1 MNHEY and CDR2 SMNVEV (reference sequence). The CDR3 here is CASSLSWGQETQYF. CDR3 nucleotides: TGTGCCAGCAGTTTATCGTGGGGCCAAGAGACCCAGTACTTC.

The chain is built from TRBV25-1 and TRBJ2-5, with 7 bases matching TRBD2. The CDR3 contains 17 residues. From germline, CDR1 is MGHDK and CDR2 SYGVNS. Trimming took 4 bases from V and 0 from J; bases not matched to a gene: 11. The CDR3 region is CASSARGASGNQETQYF. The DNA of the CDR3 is TGTGCCAGCAGTGCTAGAGGGGCTAGCGGAAACCAAGAGACCCAGTACTTC.

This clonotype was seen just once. This CDR3 reads CSVEYRGSGNTIYF. The CDR3 nucleotides are TGCAGCGTTGAGTACAGGGGCTCTGGAAACACCATATATTTT. J is TRBJ1-3 and V is TRBV29-1; TRBD1 matches 7 bases. This CDR3 spans 14 amino acids. In germline, CDR1 is SQVTM, CDR2 ANQGSEA. Germline trimming cut 3 bases from V and 0 bases from J; bases unmatched to any gene: 2.

CDR3 region: CASSVSGLAGSYEQYF. CDR3 sequence (DNA): TGTGCCAGCAGCGTTTCGGGACTAGCGGGGTCCTACGAGCAGTACTTC. The chain joins TRBV7-8 to TRBJ2-7; TRBD2 matches at 13 bases. Germline CDR1 SGHVS, CDR2 FQNEAQ. This CDR3 comprises 16 residues. The junction had 5 bases not matched to a gene; V was cut back by 5 bases and J by 1 base.

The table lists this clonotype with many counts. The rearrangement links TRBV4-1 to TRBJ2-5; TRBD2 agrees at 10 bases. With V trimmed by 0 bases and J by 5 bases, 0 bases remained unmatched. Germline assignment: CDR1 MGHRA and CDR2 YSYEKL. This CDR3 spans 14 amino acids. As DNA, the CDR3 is TGCGCCAGCAGCCAAGAGGGACTAGCGGAGACCCAGTACTTC. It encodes CASSQEGLAETQYF.

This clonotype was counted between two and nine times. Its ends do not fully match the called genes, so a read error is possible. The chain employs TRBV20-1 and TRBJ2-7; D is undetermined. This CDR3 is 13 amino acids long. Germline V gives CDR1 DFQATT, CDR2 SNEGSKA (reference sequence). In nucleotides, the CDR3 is TGCAGTGCTAGCTCGGCCATCTCCTACGAGCACTACTTC. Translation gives CSASSAISYEHYF.

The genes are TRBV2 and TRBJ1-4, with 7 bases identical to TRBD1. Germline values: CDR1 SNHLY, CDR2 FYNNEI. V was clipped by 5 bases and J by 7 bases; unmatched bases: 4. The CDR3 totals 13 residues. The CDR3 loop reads CASSSTGSEKLFF. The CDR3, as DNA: TGTGCCAGCAGTTCGACAGGGTCTGAAAAACTGTTTTTT.

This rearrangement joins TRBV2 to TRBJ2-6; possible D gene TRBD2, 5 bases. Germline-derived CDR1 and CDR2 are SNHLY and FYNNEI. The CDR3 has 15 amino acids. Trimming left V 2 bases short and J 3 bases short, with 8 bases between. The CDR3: CASSELAYGANVLTF. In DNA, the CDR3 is TGTGCCAGCAGTGAACTAGCCTATGGGGCCAACGTCCTGACTTTC.

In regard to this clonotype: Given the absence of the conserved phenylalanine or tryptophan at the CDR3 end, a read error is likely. Written as DNA, the CDR3 is TGCAGCGTTGGTTTAGTACTAGCGGGAGGGCAAGAGACCCAGTACCTC. This codes for CSVGLVLAGGQETQYL. This chain connects TRBV29-1 to TRBJ2-5; 13 bases are a match to TRBD2. V trimming: 4 bases; J trimming: 2 bases; junction bases outside the gene matches: 7. Germline loops: CDR1 SQVTM, CDR2 ANQGSEA. CDR3 length equals 16 residues.

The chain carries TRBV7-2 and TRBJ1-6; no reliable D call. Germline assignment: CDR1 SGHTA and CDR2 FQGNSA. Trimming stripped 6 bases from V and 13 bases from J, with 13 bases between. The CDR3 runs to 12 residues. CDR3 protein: CASSSDHQPLHF. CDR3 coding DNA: TGTGCCAGCAGTTCGGATCATCAGCCCCTCCACTTT.